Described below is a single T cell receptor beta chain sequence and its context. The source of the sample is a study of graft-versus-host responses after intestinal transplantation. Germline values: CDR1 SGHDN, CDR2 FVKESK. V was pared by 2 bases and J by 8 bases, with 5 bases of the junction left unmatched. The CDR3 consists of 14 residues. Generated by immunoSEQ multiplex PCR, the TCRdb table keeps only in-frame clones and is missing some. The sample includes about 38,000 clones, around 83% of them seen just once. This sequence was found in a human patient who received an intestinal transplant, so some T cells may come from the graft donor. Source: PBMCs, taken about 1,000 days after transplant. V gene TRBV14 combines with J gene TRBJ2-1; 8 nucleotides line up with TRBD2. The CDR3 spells CASSQPGTRDEQFF. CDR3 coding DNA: TGTGCCAGCAGCCAACCGGGGACTAGGGATGAGCAGTTCTTC.